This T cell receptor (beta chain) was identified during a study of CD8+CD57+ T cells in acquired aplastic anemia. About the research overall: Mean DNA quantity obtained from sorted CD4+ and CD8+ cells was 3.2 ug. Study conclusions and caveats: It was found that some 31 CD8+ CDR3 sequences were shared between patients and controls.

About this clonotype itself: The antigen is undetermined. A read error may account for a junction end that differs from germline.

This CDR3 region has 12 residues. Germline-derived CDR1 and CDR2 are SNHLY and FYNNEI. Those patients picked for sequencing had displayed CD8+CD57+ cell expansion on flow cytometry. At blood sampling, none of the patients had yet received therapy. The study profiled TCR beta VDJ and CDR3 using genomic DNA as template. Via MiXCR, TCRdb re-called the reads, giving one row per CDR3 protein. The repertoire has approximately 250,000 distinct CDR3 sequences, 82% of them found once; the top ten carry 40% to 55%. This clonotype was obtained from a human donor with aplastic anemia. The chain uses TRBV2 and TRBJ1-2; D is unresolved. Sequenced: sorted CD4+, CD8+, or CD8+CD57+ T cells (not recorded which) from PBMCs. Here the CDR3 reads CASSASSRGYHF. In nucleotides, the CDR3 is TGTGCCAGCAGCGCTAGTTCCCGCGGTTACCACTTC.